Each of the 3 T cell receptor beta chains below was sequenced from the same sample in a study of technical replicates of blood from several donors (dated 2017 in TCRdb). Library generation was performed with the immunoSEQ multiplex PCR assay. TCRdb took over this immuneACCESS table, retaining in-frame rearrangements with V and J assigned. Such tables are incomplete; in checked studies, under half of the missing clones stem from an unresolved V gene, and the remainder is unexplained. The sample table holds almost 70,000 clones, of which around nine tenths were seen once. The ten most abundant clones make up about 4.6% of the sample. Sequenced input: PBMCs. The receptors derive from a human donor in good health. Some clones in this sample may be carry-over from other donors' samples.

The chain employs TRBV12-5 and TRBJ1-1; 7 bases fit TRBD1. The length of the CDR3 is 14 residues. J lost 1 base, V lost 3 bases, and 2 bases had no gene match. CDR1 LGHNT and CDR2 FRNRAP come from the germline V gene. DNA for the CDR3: TGTGCTAGTGGTTTAGCAGGGGGGAACACTGAAGCTTTCTTT. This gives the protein CASGLAGGNTEAFF.

The CDR3 coding sequence is TGTGCCAGCAGCGAAGCGGGGGGGAGCTACAATGAGCAGTTCTTC. The encoded protein is CASSEAGGSYNEQFF. The chain combines TRBV6-4 with TRBJ2-1; 10 bases map to TRBD2. V was pared by 6 bases and J by 3 bases, with 5 bases of the junction left unmatched. Germline values: CDR1 MRHNA, CDR2 SNTAGT. This CDR3 comprises 15 residues.

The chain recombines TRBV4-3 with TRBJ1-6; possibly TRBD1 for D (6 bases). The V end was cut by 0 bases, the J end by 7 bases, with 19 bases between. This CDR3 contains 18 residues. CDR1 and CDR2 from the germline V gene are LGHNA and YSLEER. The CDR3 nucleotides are TGCGCCAGCAGCCAAGAACCCGGGACAACCCTCCGGAATTCACCCCTCCACTTT. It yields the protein CASSQEPGTTLRNSPLHF.